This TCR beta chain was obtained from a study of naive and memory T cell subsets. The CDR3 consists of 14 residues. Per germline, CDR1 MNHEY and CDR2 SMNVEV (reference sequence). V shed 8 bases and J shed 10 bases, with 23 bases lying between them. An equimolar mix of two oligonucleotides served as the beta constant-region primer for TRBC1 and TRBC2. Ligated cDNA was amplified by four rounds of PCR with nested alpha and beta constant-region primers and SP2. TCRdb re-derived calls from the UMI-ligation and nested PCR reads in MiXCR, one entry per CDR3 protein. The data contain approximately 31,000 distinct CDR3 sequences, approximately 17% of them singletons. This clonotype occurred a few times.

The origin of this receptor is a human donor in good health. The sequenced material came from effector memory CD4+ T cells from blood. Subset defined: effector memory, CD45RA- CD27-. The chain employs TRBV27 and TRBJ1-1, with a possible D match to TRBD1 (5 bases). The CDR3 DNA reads TGTGCCAGCGGCCCGGTTGGGGCTCTAAGGGGAGCTTTCTTT. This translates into CASGPVGALRGAFF.